This T cell receptor (beta chain) was captured in a study of long-term antiretroviral therapy in people with HIV. Findings and limits, study-wide: Participants lacked recorded data on ART adherence, viral resistance or therapy changes.

Concerning this clone itself: Its matching antigen is unknown.

The assay, immunoSEQ v3.0, was run at survey level. This table comes from immunoSEQ multiplex PCR, and its TCRdb copy is limited to in-frame clones, with some not included. The sample consists of tens of thousands of clones, over 75% of them appearing once. CDR3 size: 15 residues. CDR1 and CDR2 from the germline V gene are LNHDA and SQIVND (reference sequence). Trimming removed 5 bases at V and 3 bases at J, with 17 bases between. Here the sequenced sample was unsorted PBMCs, taken about 5.5 years after starting antiretroviral therapy. The chain combines TRBV19 with TRBJ2-7; maybe TRBD1 (6 bases). The sequence derives from a woman in her 40s with HIV. The CDR3: CASSQPGTTYYEQYF. For the CDR3, the DNA is TGTGCCAGTAGTCAACCCGGGACAACATACTACGAGCAGTACTTC.